The sequence of this T cell receptor (beta chain) was determined in a study of human T cells and chemical hapten exposure. Study-level background: On the upper back, patch tests were applied with 0.01% DPC and read at 6 days.

Time point noted: patch test 1, 2 weeks after DPC sensitization. Sample treatment: therapeutic diphenylcyclopropenone sensitization with weekly scalp DPC. TCRdb re-called the RACE reads through MiXCR, storing one row per CDR3 protein. The repertoire has about 340,000 distinct CDR3 sequences, around 6.9% of them found once; the top ten carry approximately 8.9%. Germline CDR1 LGHDT, CDR2 YNNKEL (reference sequence). Trimming took 0 bases from V and 7 from J, leaving 12 bases between them. The length of the CDR3 is 14 residues. This rearrangement joins TRBV3-1 to TRBJ1-1, with D perhaps matching TRBD1 (5 bases). The receptor comes from a woman aged 18-29 years with alopecia areata. Some clones in this sample may be carry-over from other donors' samples. Sequences were derived from whole blood, sampled in connection with sensitization to the hapten diphenylcyclopropenone (DPC). In nucleotides, the CDR3 is TGTGCCAGCAGCCAAGATTGGGGGTCCGATGAAGCTTTCTTT. Residues: CASSQDWGSDEAFF. The full variable domain, in which reference TRBV3-1 and TRBJ1-1 provide the parts outside the CDR3, is DTAVSQTPKYLVTQMGNDKSIKCEQNLGHDTMYWYKQDSKKFLKIMFSYNNKELIINETVPNRFSPKSPDKAHLNLHINSLELGDSAVYFCASSQDWGSDEAFFGQGTRLTVV.